Listed below are T cell receptor beta chains from one sample, sequenced in a study of T cell changes during pregnancy in multiple sclerosis. Using immunoSEQ multiplex PCR, the repertoire was profiled, and TCRdb retains in-frame clones only, with some absent. The sample records about 100,000 clones, about 90% being singletons. Specimen: peripheral blood, collected after pregnancy. The receptors originated from a female donor with multiple sclerosis, enrolled in a pregnancy study. CDR3s include the opening cysteine and the closing phenylalanine or tryptophan. The order of the fields is V gene, J gene, D gene, CDR3 protein. A D gene is named only where the DNA matches it firmly.

V: TRBV7-6
J: TRBJ2-2
D: -
CDR3: CASSLRRETGELFF

V: TRBV4-1
J: TRBJ2-1
D: TRBD1
CDR3: CASSQEPRGGTGVWHEQFF

V: TRBV4-3
J: TRBJ2-3
D: -
CDR3: CASSQGDSEDTQYF

V: TRBV27
J: TRBJ2-1
D: TRBD2
CDR3: CASSFKAGGPRNEQFF

V: TRBV7-3
J: TRBJ2-1
D: TRBD1
CDR3: CASSPYGGYRDRGSNEQFF

V: TRBV29-1
J: TRBJ2-1
D: TRBD1
CDR3: CSVQSGTGKAEQFF

V: TRBV4-2
J: TRBJ2-5
D: -
CDR3: CASSQISAETQYF

V: TRBV27
J: TRBJ2-7
D: TRBD2
CDR3: CATGRLTGYEQYF

V: TRBV5-4
J: TRBJ1-1
D: -
CDR3: CASSLTGQNTEAFF

V: TRBV27
J: TRBJ1-1
D: TRBD1
CDR3: CASRGQANTEAFF

V: TRBV5-1
J: TRBJ2-1
D: TRBD1
CDR3: CASSLGFRTGALYNEQFF

V: TRBV5-8
J: TRBJ2-2
D: -
CDR3: CASSLTVNTGELFF

V: TRBV19
J: TRBJ2-5
D: TRBD2
CDR3: CASSIGLAGKETQYF

V: TRBV2
J: TRBJ1-6
D: TRBD1
CDR3: CASSSGTGTLSPLHF

V: TRBV5-1
J: TRBJ2-2
D: -
CDR3: CASSLTEGDTGELFF

V: TRBV9
J: TRBJ1-1
D: -
CDR3: CASSVVTGYRSEAFF

V: TRBV6-5
J: TRBJ2-1
D: -
CDR3: CASSPPGAYNEQFF

V: TRBV5-1
J: TRBJ2-1
D: TRBD1
CDR3: CASSWGGTGEFNEQFF